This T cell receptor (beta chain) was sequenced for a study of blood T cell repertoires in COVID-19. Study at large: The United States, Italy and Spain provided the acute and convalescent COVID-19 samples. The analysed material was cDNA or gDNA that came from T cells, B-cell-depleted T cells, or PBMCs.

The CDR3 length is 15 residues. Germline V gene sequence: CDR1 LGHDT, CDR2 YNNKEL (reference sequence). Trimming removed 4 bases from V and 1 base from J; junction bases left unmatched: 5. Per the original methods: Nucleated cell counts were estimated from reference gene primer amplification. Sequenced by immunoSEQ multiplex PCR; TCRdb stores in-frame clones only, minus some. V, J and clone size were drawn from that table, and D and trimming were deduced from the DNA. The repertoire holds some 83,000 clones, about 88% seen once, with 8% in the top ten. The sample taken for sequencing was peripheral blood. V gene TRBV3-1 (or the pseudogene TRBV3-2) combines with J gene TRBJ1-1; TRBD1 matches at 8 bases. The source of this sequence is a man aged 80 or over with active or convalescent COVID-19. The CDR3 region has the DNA TGTGCCAGCAGCCCGCAGGGGGCTACGAACACTGAAGCTTTCTTT. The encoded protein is CASSPQGATNTEAFF.